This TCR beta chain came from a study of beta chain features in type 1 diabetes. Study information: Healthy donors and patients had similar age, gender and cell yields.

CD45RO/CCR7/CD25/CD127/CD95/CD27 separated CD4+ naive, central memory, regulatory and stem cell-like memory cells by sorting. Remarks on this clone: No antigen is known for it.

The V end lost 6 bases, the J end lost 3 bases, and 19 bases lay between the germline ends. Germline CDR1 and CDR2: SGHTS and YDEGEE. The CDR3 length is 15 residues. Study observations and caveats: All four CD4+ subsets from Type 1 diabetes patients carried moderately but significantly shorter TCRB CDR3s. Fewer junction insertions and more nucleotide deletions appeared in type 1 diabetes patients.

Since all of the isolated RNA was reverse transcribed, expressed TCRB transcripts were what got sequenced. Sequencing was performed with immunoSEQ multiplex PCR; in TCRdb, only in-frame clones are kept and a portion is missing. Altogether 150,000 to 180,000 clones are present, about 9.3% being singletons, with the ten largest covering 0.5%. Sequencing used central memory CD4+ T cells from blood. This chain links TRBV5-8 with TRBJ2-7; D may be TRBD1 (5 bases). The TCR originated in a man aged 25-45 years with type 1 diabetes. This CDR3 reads CASTSPWGSYYEQYF. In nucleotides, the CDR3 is TGTGCCAGCACCTCACCCTGGGGCTCCTACTACGAGCAGTACTTC.